This record looks at one T cell receptor (beta chain) sequence and its context. Its antigen is unidentified. The data were obtained in a study of cytotoxic CD8 clonotypes in ibrutinib-treated CLL. Study findings and constraints: Clonality showed a rise at ibrutinib response that reversed toward baseline at progression. Patients showed higher baseline clonality than age-matched healthy donors, and it tracked circulating CD8+ T-cell counts. Contraction or stability on treatment was seen for public clonotypes, which were uncommon.

Looked up from germline, CDR1 is SGHNT and CDR2 is YENEEA. CDR3 size: 16 residues. V gave up 5 bases and J gave up 7 bases, with 22 bases separating them. Repertoires were generated with immunoSEQ multiplex PCR, while TCRdb's copy carries only in-frame clones and drops some. The sample lists some 200,000 clones, approximately 75% occurring once. The origin of this receptor is a human donor with chronic lymphocytic leukemia. Sample: PBMCs, taken after 12 months of ibrutinib treatment. The rearrangement links TRBV11-3 to TRBJ2-3; tentatively, D is TRBD1 or TRBD2 (5 bases each). This CDR3 is CASSGTMVLEGYTQYF. In DNA, the CDR3 is TGTGCCAGCAGCGGGACGATGGTCCTTGAGGGATATACGCAGTATTTT.